This TCR beta chain is from a study of response to subunit inactivated influenza vaccine. Study findings and constraints: After each seasonal influenza vaccination, few new T cells are recruited, the authors suggested.

Using its own MiXCR run on the RT-PCR reads, TCRdb lists one record per CDR3 protein. Of around 530,000 distinct CDR3 sequences listed, approximately 10% are singletons. As regards this clonotype: Antigen unknown.

Germline CDR1 SGHVS, CDR2 FNYEAQ. This CDR3 region has 13 residues. V was trimmed by 2 bases and J by 5 bases, leaving 7 bases between them. Sequences were derived from PBMCs from blood, sampled on the day of vaccination. The chain joins TRBV7-6 to TRBJ2-1; D gene unclear. This receptor was identified in a man in his fifties or sixties who received an inactivated influenza vaccine. The CDR3 sequence: CASSLYTNNEQFF. CDR3 sequence (DNA): TGTGCCAGCAGCTTATACACCAACAATGAGCAGTTCTTC.